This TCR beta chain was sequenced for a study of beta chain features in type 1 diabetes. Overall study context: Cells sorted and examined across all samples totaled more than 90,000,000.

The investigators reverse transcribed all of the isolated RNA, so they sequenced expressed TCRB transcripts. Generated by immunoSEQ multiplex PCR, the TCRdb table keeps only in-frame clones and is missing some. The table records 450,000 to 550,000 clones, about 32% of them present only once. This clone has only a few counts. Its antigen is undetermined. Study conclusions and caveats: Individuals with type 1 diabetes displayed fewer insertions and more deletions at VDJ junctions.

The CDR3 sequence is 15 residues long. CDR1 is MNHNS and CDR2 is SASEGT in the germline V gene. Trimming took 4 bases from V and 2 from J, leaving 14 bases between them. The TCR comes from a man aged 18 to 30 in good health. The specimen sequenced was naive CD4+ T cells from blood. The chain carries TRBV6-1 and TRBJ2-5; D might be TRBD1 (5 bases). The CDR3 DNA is TGTGCCAGCAGTGGGGTGCCAGGGATACAAGAGACCCAGTACTTC. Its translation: CASSGVPGIQETQYF.